These T cell receptor beta chains were read from a single sample in a study of early T cells in non-severe SARS-CoV-2 infection. TCRdb analysed the 5' RACE reads with MiXCR anew, one entry per CDR3 protein. The top ten clones hold 7% to 9% of a sample with some 80,000 distinct CDR3 sequences, 8% to 13% of them seen once. This material consisted of whole blood, taken at baseline. These receptors originate from an adult who was a healthcare worker with PCR-confirmed SARS-CoV-2 infection or an uninfected control (not recorded which). The CDR3 runs from the conserved cysteine through the conserved F or W. D genes are given only for firm matches. Clone sizes are given selectively: once, few, many, or a class where the clone is expanded.

J: TRBJ2-1
size: NA
D: TRBD2
V: TRBV28
DNA: TGTGCCAGCAGTTTAAGACGGGGGGAGACCAATGAGCAGTTCTTC
CDR3: CASSLRRGETNEQFF

J: TRBJ1-5
size: few
D: NA
V: TRBV28
DNA: TGTGCCAGCAGTTTTGTAGGGGTCGCCAATCAGCCCCAGCATTTT
CDR3: CASSFVGVANQPQHF

J: TRBJ1-1
size: few
D: TRBD1
V: TRBV5-1
DNA: TGCGCCAGCAGCTTGGTTCAGGGGGCGCAGGCTGAAGCTTTCTTT
CDR3: CASSLVQGAQAEAFF

J: TRBJ2-4
size: many
D: NA
V: TRBV7-2
DNA: TGTGCCAGCAGTCCTCAGTCCGGGAGAAACATTCAGTACTTC
CDR3: CASSPQSGRNIQYF

J: TRBJ2-7
size: many
D: NA
V: TRBV7-9
DNA: TGTGCCAGCTTTTCCACGAGCTCCTACGAGCAGTACTTC
CDR3: CASFSTSSYEQYF

J: TRBJ2-1
size: NA
D: NA
V: TRBV9
DNA: TGTGCCAGCAGCGTAGATGACCGGGCCTACAATGAGCAGTTCTTC
CDR3: CASSVDDRAYNEQFF

J: TRBJ2-1
size: many
D: NA
V: TRBV29-1
DNA: TGCAGCGTTGCCCACAATGAGCAGTTCTTC
CDR3: CSVAHNEQFF

J: TRBJ2-3
size: few
D: NA
V: TRBV19
DNA: TGTGCCAGTAGTGGGGTGAGGGCCCCAGATACGCAGTATTTT
CDR3: CASSGVRAPDTQYF

J: TRBJ2-1
size: many
D: NA
V: TRBV4-1
DNA: TGCGCCAGCAGCCAGACCGGGACCAGCGGTGAGCAGTTCTTC
CDR3: CASSQTGTSGEQFF

J: TRBJ2-7
size: few
D: NA
V: TRBV20-1
DNA: TGCAGTGCTAGGCGGTCCGAGACCTACGAGCAGTACTTC
CDR3: CSARRSETYEQYF

J: TRBJ2-3
size: many
D: NA
V: TRBV28
DNA: TGTGCCAGCACGGGACTCCGCCGAGGCACAGATACGCAGTATTTT
CDR3: CASTGLRRGTDTQYF

J: TRBJ2-6
size: NA
D: NA
V: TRBV10-3
DNA: TGTGCCATCGCTTCTGGTGGGGCCAACGTCCTGACTTTC
CDR3: CAIASGGANVLTF

J: TRBJ2-5
size: many
D: TRBD2
V: TRBV20-1
DNA: TGCAGTGCTAGAGATCGGGGTATCTTCTCTGGGAGGGGCTTCCAAGAGACCCAGTACTTC
CDR3: CSARDRGIFSGRGFQETQYF

J: TRBJ2-1
size: few
D: TRBD1
V: TRBV20-1
DNA: TGCAGTGCTAGTTGGGACCTCGGACAGGGAAGCCCCTCGCAGTTCTTC
CDR3: CSASWDLGQGSPSQFF

J: TRBJ1-2
size: NA
D: NA
V: TRBV6-2/TRBV6-3
DNA: TGTGCCAGCAGTAGGGGACCGGGCTACACCTTC
CDR3: CASSRGPGYTF

J: TRBJ2-1
size: many
D: TRBD2
V: TRBV20-1
DNA: TGCAGTGCTTGGACTAGCGGGCACTATTCCAATGAGCAGTTCTTC
CDR3: CSAWTSGHYSNEQFF

J: TRBJ2-7
size: NA
D: NA
V: TRBV27
DNA: TGTGCCAGCAGTTTAAATATGTGGGTCCCCTACGAGCAGTACTTC
CDR3: CASSLNMWVPYEQYF

J: TRBJ2-5
size: few
D: TRBD2
V: TRBV7-9
DNA: TGTGCCAGCAGCTTGCCCTTTGAAGGACTAGCGGTCCAAGAGACCCAGTACTTC
CDR3: CASSLPFEGLAVQETQYF

J: TRBJ2-6
size: few
D: TRBD1
V: TRBV5-4
DNA: TGTGCCAGCAGCTTGGGTCCCGGGACAGGATCTGGGGCCAACGTCCTGACTTTC
CDR3: CASSLGPGTGSGANVLTF

J: TRBJ2-3
size: few
D: NA
V: TRBV27
DNA: TGTGCCAGCGGATCAGGGTCAGATACGCAGTATTTT
CDR3: CASGSGSDTQYF

J: TRBJ2-5
size: few
D: NA
V: TRBV6-1
DNA: TGTGCCAGCAGAAGACAGGGAGGACAAGAGACCCAGTACTTC
CDR3: CASRRQGGQETQYF

J: TRBJ2-3
size: NA
D: NA
V: TRBV2
DNA: TGTGCCAGCAGCGCTGCTCGGGCGGCAGATACGCAGTATTTT
CDR3: CASSAARAADTQYF

J: TRBJ2-1
size: NA
D: NA
V: TRBV28
DNA: TGTGCCAGCAGACCTTTAGATCCTTCCAATGAGCAGTTCTTC
CDR3: CASRPLDPSNEQFF

J: TRBJ2-7
size: few
D: NA
V: TRBV3-1
DNA: TGTGCCAGCAGCCAAGGGAGGGGCACGGTCGAGCAGTACTTC
CDR3: CASSQGRGTVEQYF

J: TRBJ1-1
size: few
D: NA
V: TRBV10-1
DNA: TGCGCCAGCAGTGACCCTTCCCGAGGGACTGAAGCTTTCTTT
CDR3: CASSDPSRGTEAFF

J: TRBJ2-1
size: few
D: TRBD2
V: TRBV7-9
DNA: TGTGCCACCGGGTTAGCGGGAGGGCCCTACAATGAGCAGTTCTTC
CDR3: CATGLAGGPYNEQFF

J: TRBJ2-5
size: few
D: NA
V: TRBV12-3/TRBV12-4
DNA: TGTGCCAGCAGTTTGAGGATCAACCAAGAGACCCAGTACTTC
CDR3: CASSLRINQETQYF

J: TRBJ2-1
size: few
D: NA
V: TRBV18
DNA: TGTGCCAGCTCACGAAGGCCCGACAATGAGCAGTTCTTC
CDR3: CASSRRPDNEQFF

J: TRBJ2-3
size: once
D: TRBD2
V: TRBV7-6
DNA: TGTGCCAGCAGCTTAGGAGTCCATTCTAGCGGGAGTTCAGATACGCAGTATTTT
CDR3: CASSLGVHSSGSSDTQYF

J: TRBJ2-3
size: NA
D: TRBD2
V: TRBV6-6
DNA: TGTGCCAGCAGGGTGGGACTAGCGAACACAGATACGCAGTATTTT
CDR3: CASRVGLANTDTQYF

J: TRBJ2-7
size: NA
D: NA
V: TRBV7-8
DNA: TGTGCCAGCAGCTCCCTTCAGTCTAACTACGAGCAGTACTTC
CDR3: CASSSLQSNYEQYF

J: TRBJ2-5
size: few
D: NA
V: TRBV18
DNA: TGTGCCAGCTCACCAGGGATCCAAGAGACCCAGTACTTC
CDR3: CASSPGIQETQYF

J: TRBJ2-3
size: few
D: NA
V: TRBV12-3/TRBV12-4
DNA: TGTGCCAGCTCGACAGATACGCAGTATTTT
CDR3: CASSTDTQYF

J: TRBJ1-6
size: many
D: TRBD1
V: TRBV5-1
DNA: TGCGCCAGCAGCTTGAAGGGACAGGGCAGTTCACCCCTCCACTTT
CDR3: CASSLKGQGSSPLHF

J: TRBJ2-1
size: many
D: NA
V: TRBV7-8
DNA: TGTGCCAGCAGCCCCCGAGAAAGCGGGTATGAGCAGTTCTTC
CDR3: CASSPRESGYEQFF

J: TRBJ2-3
size: many
D: NA
V: TRBV5-6
DNA: TGTGCCAGCAGCCCGATGGGGGGAGGCACAGATACGCAGTATTTT
CDR3: CASSPMGGGTDTQYF

J: TRBJ1-1
size: many
D: NA
V: TRBV13
DNA: TGTGCCAGCAGCTTCCCCGGGGGCCAGGGTATGAACACTGAAGCTTTCTTT
CDR3: CASSFPGGQGMNTEAFF

J: TRBJ2-2
size: few
D: NA
V: TRBV7-6
DNA: TGTGCCAGCAGCTTAGGGCGGGCGAACACCGGGGAGCTGTTTTTT
CDR3: CASSLGRANTGELFF

J: TRBJ1-1
size: few
D: NA
V: TRBV9
DNA: TGTGCCAGCAGCGTGGGTACGACGGGGGAAGCTTTCTTT
CDR3: CASSVGTTGEAFF

J: TRBJ2-3
size: few
D: NA
V: TRBV28
DNA: TGTGCCAGCAGGGGAACGAATACGCAGTATTTT
CDR3: CASRGTNTQYF

J: TRBJ2-1
size: NA
D: TRBD2
V: TRBV30
DNA: TGTGCCCTCGAGACCTCTAGCGGTCCGCGTTATGAGCAGTTCTTC
CDR3: CALETSSGPRYEQFF

J: TRBJ2-1
size: many
D: NA
V: TRBV2
DNA: TGTGCCAGCAGTAAGTCCTCCTCCTACAATGAGCAGTTCTTC
CDR3: CASSKSSSYNEQFF

J: TRBJ2-1
size: many
D: NA
V: TRBV7-9
DNA: TGTGCCAGCAGCTTGGGGACGACGAGCTCCTACAATGAGCAGTTCTTC
CDR3: CASSLGTTSSYNEQFF

J: TRBJ2-4
size: few
D: NA
V: TRBV19
DNA: TGTGCCAGTAGAAGGGGAGCCAAAAACATTCAGTACTTC
CDR3: CASRRGAKNIQYF